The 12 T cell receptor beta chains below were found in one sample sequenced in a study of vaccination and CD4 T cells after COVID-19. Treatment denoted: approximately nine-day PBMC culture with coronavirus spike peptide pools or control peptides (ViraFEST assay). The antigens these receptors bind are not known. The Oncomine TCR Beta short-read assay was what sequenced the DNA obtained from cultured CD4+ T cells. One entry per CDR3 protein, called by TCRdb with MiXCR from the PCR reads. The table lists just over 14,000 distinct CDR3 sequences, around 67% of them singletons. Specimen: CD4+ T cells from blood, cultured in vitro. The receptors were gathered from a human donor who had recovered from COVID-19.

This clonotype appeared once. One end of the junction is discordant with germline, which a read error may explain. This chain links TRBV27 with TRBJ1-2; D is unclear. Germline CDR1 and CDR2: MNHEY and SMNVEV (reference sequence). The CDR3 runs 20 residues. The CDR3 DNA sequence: TGTGCCAGCAGCCCTTATCGGGGTGCAGTGTCACGCCCGACTAACTATGGCGACACCTTC. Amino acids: CASSPYRGAVSRPTNYGDTF.

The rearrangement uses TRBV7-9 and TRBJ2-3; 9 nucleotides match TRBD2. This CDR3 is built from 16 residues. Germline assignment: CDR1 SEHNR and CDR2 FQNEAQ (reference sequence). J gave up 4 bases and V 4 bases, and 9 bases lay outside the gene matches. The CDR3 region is CASSSLAGGPADTQYF. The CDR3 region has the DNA TGTGCCAGCAGCTCCTTGGCGGGAGGGCCCGCAGATACGCAGTATTTT.

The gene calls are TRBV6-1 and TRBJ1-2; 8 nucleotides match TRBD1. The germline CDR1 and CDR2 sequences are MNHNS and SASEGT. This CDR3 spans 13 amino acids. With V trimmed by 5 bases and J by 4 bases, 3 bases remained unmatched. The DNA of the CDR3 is TGTGCCAGCAGTCCAGGGGGCAGCTATGGCTACACCTTC. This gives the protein CASSPGGSYGYTF.

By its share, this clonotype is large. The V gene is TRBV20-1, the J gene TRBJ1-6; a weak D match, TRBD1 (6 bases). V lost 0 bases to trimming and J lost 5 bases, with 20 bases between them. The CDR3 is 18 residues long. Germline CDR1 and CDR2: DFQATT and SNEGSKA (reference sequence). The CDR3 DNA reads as TGCAGTGCTAGAGATGCCCGACGGGGGGCCCAACATAATTCACCCCTCCACTTT. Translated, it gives CSARDARRGAQHNSPLHF.

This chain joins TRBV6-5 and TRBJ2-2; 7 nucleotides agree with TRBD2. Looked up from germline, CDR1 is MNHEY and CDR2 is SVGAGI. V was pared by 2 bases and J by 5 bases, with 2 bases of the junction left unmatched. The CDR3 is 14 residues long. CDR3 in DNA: TGTGCCAGCAGTTACAGGGAGGGAACCGGGGAGCTGTTTTTT. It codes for CASSYREGTGELFF.

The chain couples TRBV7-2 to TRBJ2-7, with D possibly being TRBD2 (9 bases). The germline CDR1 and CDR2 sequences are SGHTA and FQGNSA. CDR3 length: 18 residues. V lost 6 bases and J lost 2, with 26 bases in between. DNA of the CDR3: TGTGCCAGCAGTCATCCCAGGGGGCTAGCGGGATTACCCTACGAGCAGTACTTC. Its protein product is CASSHPRGLAGLPYEQYF. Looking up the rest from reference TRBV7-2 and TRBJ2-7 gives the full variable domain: GAGVSQSPSNKVTEKGKDVELRCDPISGHTALYWYRQSLGQGLEFLIYFQGNSAPDKSGLPSDRFSAERTGGSVSTLTIQRTQQEDSAVYLCASSHPRGLAGLPYEQYFGPGTRLTVT.

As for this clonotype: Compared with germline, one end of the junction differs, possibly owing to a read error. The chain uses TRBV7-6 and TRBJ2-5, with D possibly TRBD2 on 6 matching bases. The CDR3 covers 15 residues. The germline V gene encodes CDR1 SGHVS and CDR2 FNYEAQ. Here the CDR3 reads CASSGVGGNGETQYF. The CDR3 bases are TGTGCTAGCAGCGGAGTGGGGGGAAACGGGGAGACCCAGTACTTC.

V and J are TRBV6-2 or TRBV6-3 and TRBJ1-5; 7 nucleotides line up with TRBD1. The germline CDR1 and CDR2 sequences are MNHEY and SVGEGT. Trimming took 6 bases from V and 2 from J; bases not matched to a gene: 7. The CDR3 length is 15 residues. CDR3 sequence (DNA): TGTGCCAGCAGCGCAGGGGGGGCGGGCAATCAGCCCCAGCATTTT. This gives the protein CASSAGGAGNQPQHF.

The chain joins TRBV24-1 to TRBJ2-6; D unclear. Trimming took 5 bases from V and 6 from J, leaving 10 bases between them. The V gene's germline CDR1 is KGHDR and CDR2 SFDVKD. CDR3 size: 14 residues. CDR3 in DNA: TGTGCCACCAGTGCCGCGCCGGTGGCCAACGTCCTGACTTTC. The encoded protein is CATSAAPVANVLTF.

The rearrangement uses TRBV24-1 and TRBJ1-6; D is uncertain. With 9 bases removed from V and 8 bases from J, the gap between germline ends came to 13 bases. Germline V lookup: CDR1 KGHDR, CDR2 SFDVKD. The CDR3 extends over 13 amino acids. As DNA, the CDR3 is TGTGCCACCGCGGACGGGGTGGATTCACCCCTCCACTTT. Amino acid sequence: CATADGVDSPLHF.

DNA for the CDR3: TGTGCCAGCAGCTTAGCTACAGGGCTCAGTGGAAACACCATATATTTT. Amino acids: CASSLATGLSGNTIYF. The V and J genes are TRBV7-2 and TRBJ1-3; possibly TRBD1 for D (6 bases). Looked up from germline, CDR1 is SGHTA and CDR2 is FQGNSA. V lost 0 bases to trimming and J lost 3 bases, with 12 bases between them. CDR3 size: 16 residues.

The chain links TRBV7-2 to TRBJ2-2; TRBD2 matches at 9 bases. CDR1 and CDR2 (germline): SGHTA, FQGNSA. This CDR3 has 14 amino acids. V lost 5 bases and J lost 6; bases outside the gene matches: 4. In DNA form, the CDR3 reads TGTGCCAGCAGCCGCGGGGGGGGCCCCGGGGAGCTGTTTTTT. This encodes CASSRGGGPGELFF.